This T cell receptor (beta chain) came from a study of blood T cell repertoires in COVID-19. Study background: PBMCs, B-cell-depleted T cells, or T cells were the source of the cDNA or gDNA that made up the material.

Germline V CDR1 and CDR2: MDHEN, SYDVKM. The CDR3 extends over 15 amino acids. V gave up 3 bases and J gave up 4 bases, with 13 bases separating them. Study processing details: How many nucleated cells were present was estimated from reference gene primer amplification. Produced via immunoSEQ multiplex PCR; TCRdb's table is partial and in-frame only. V, J and clone size were drawn from that table, and D and trimming were deduced from the DNA. The sample has more than 150,000 clones; roughly nine tenths are singletons. The sequence derives from a man between 65 and 85 years old with active or convalescent COVID-19. V and J are TRBV28 and TRBJ1-5; D remains ambiguous. Sequenced sample: peripheral blood. CDR3 coding DNA: TGTGCCAGCAGTTTTCGAGGGCGCAGGAATCAGCCCCAGCATTTT. The encoded protein is CASSFRGRRNQPQHF.